This entry is about one TCR beta chain. The antigen is undetermined. Time point meaning: week 35, safety follow-up. Vaccine doses each comprised 300 ug of mutant IDH1 20-mer peptide, with topical imiquimod. The V end was cut by 4 bases, the J end by 0 bases, with 19 bases between. This CDR3 has 18 amino acids. Germline CDR1 reads SGHDN; CDR2 reads FVKESK. The table came from immunoSEQ multiplex PCR; TCRdb's copy has only in-frame clones and leaves some out. The sample carries roughly 30,000 clones, about 80% recorded once. The sample originates from a study of a mutant IDH1 vaccine in newly diagnosed glioma. Study-wide background: Treated patients, roughly 60% male and 37.5% female, averaged about 40 years of age. Receipt of radiotherapy, temozolomide, or both preceded the study, and most received both. Visits designated V12 and V13 were conducted at weeks 35 and 47, respectively.

The sequence came from a woman aged 40 to 50 with glioma. The rearrangement uses TRBV14 and TRBJ2-1, with D possibly matching TRBD2 (7 bases). The sample here was PBMCs, taken from a glioma patient whose treatment included an IDH1 peptide vaccine. CDR3 region: CASSPLGGGHRSYNEQFF. The CDR3 coding sequence is TGTGCCAGCAGCCCTCTCGGCGGGGGCCACCGCTCCTACAATGAGCAGTTCTTC.